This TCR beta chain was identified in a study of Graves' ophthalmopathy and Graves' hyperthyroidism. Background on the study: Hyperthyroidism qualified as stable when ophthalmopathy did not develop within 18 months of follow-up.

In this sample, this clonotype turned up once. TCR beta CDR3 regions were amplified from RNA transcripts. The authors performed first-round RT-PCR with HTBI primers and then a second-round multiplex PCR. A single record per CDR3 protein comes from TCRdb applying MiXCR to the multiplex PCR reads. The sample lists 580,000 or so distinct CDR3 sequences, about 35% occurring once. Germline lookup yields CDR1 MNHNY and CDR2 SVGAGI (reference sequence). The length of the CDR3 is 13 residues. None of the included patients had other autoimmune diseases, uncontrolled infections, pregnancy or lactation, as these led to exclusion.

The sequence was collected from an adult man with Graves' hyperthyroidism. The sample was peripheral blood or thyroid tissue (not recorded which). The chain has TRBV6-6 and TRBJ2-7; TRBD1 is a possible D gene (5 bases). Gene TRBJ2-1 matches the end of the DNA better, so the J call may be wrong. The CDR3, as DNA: TGTGCCAGCAGTTGGACACCTAAAGATGAGCAGTTCTTC. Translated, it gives CASSWTPKDEQFF.